This T cell receptor beta chain is drawn from a study of T cell responses to AZD1222 COVID-19 vaccine. The study's findings and limits: Most donors were white British, females outnumbered males, and clonal diversity was possibly underestimated. Sampling captured repertoires only after the peak T cell response. Receipt of two AZD1222 doses was followed by a rise in Spike-specific TCR breadth and depth. In the spike-specific TCR repertoire, nearly half reportedly target unmutated variant regions.

In the case of this clone: The antigen is unknown.

This CDR3 is built from 16 residues. V lost 1 base, J lost 1 base, and 3 bases stayed unmatched. Germline CDR1 is KGHDR and CDR2 is SFDVKD. Some clones are missing from TCRdb's copy, which holds only in-frame ones; the method was immunoSEQ multiplex PCR. This sample has about 100,000 clones, with about 89% found just once. The sample was peripheral blood, taken 28 days after the second dose of the MenACWY control vaccine. The chain joins TRBV24-1 to TRBJ2-3; 8 bases are a match to TRBD1. The TCR sequence derives from an adult who received the MenACWY meningococcal vaccine as a control. Written as DNA, the CDR3 is TGTGCCACCAGTGATTTCCCGGGACAGGGCACAGATACGCAGTATTTT. This translates into CATSDFPGQGTDTQYF.